This entry features one T cell receptor (beta chain) sequence. Its specificity is unknown. Original methodology: Filtering of immunoSEQ junctional sequences could not match full-length read filtering. Only in-frame clones appear in the TCRdb table, and some are missing; sequencing was by immunoSEQ multiplex PCR. V and J calls and clone size follow that table, whereas D and trimming were derived from the DNA. The sample has 550,000 to 650,000 clones, about 96% seen once. This specimen comes from a study of shared clonotypes between healthy human individuals. Study outcomes and limitations: Among donors, the sharing of clonotypes was expected to be influenced by sequencing depth. Sharing across a few donors was seen in around 5.1% of naive CD4 clonotypes.

Terminally differentiated effector memory CD45RA+ cells were excluded from the naive CD8 cells, which were CD45RO-negative and positively selected for CCR7. Only Caucasian adults living in Nashville, Tennessee made up the donor group. The CDR3 is 16 amino acids. V dropped 5 bases and J dropped 0; count of bases not matched to a gene: 6. Germline loops: CDR1 SSHAT, CDR2 FNYEAQ (reference sequence). The chain uses TRBV7-7 and TRBJ2-3; 9 nucleotides line up with TRBD2. The sequencing sample was made of naive CD8+ T cells sorted from blood. This clonotype originated in a woman younger than 45 in good health. The DNA for the CDR3 is TGTGCCAGCAGCCCTAGCGGGGTTTCGAGCACAGATACGCAGTATTTT. Translation gives CASSPSGVSSTDTQYF.